A single sample is the source of the 10 T cell receptor beta chains below, sequenced in a study of vaccination effects on CD4 cells after COVID-19. Their specific antigens are unknown. ViraFEST expansion of antigen-specific CD4+ T cells with viral peptide pools preceded sequencing. Cultured cells yielded isolated CD4+ T cells after approximately nine days. Clones were sequenced by immunoSEQ multiplex PCR, and TCRdb holds only the in-frame ones, with some missing. The data hold approximately 87,000 clones, with around 76% observed a single time. Sequences were derived from CD4+ T cells from PBMCs cultured with HCoV-229E spike peptides, sampled before COVID-19 vaccination. Source of these receptors: a human donor who received a COVID-19 vaccine.

The chain employs TRBV7-8 and TRBJ1-4; D perhaps matches TRBD1 (6 bases). V shed 8 bases and J shed 0 bases, with 22 bases lying between them. Germline V lookup: CDR1 SGHVS, CDR2 FQNEAQ. The CDR3 runs to 18 residues. In DNA, the CDR3 is TGTGCCAGCGCATGGGGGCTCGTTATTCAGGCAACTAATGAAAAACTGTTTTTT. Translation gives CASAWGLVIQATNEKLFF.

The chain joins TRBV18 to TRBJ1-1; D gene unclear. The germline V and J ends were trimmed by 2 bases and 0 bases, with 10 bases remaining between them. Germline-derived CDR1 and CDR2 are KGHSH and LQKENI. There are 15 residues in the CDR3. The CDR3 coding sequence is TGTGCCAGCTCACCAGGTCCGGGATTGAACACTGAAGCTTTCTTT. Protein product: CASSPGPGLNTEAFF.

The chain joins TRBV18 to TRBJ1-1; TRBD1 is a possible D gene (6 bases). The germline V and J ends were trimmed by 0 bases and 6 bases, with 14 bases remaining between them. The CDR3 sequence is 15 residues long. Germline CDR1 is KGHSH and CDR2 is LQKENI. CDR3 DNA sequence: TGTGCCAGCTCACCACCGGGCAGGGGATTGTCTGAAGCTTTCTTT. Amino acids: CASSPPGRGLSEAFF.

The CDR3 here is CASSEGFLATF. DNA of the CDR3: TGTGCCAGCAGTGAAGGCTTTTTAGCCACCTTC. This chain joins TRBV6-1 and TRBJ1-2; unclear D gene. Germline V gene lookup returns CDR1 MNHNS and CDR2 SASEGT. Between the trimmed V and J ends, which lost 1 base and 13 bases, there was a span of 10 bases. The CDR3 sequence is 11 residues long.

The chain is built from TRBV19 and TRBJ1-5, with no clear D. V was clipped by 3 bases and J by 4 bases, with 7 bases between them. Germline loops: CDR1 LNHDA, CDR2 SQIVND (reference sequence). This CDR3 is built from 13 residues. The CDR3 coding sequence is TGTGCCAGTAGTATGCAGTTAAATCAGCCCCAGCATTTT. It codes for CASSMQLNQPQHF.

This clone was counted a single time. The chain has TRBV6-5 and TRBJ2-3, with 7 bases that match TRBD1. The CDR3 is 14 amino acids. Germline CDR1 MNHEY, CDR2 SVGAGI. V was pared by 6 bases and J by 0 bases, with 3 bases of the junction left unmatched. The CDR3 reads CASRGQTSTDTQYF. The CDR3 DNA reads TGTGCCAGCAGGGGACAGACTAGCACAGATACGCAGTATTTT.

This clone has more than one count but fewer than ten. The chain links TRBV5-1 to TRBJ1-5; D may be TRBD1 (5 bases). The V and J ends lost 1 base and 3 bases respectively, with 8 bases between them. Germline-derived CDR1 and CDR2 are SGHRS and YFSETQ. The CDR3 covers 14 residues. CDR3 loop: CASSLSGNNQPQHF. For the CDR3, the DNA is TGCGCCAGCAGCTTGTCAGGGAACAATCAGCCCCAGCATTTT.

A few counts support this clone. This chain uses TRBV18 with TRBJ2-1; D gene ambiguous. The germline gives CDR1 KGHSH, CDR2 LQKENI. The CDR3 extends over 11 amino acids. V lost 1 base and J 9 bases, leaving 4 bases between the germline ends. As DNA, the CDR3 is TGTGCCAGCTCACCACGAAGTGAGCAGTTCTTC. This encodes CASSPRSEQFF.

V and J are TRBV7-3 and TRBJ1-1; D call uncertain. The CDR3 has 13 amino acids. Germline CDR1 and CDR2: SGHTA and FQGTGA. The ends were cut back, 0 bases at V and 7 bases at J, with 9 bases in the middle. CDR3 in amino acids: CASSLTPTGEAFF. CDR3 sequence (DNA): TGTGCCAGCAGCTTAACACCCACGGGTGAAGCTTTCTTT.

J is TRBJ1-5 and V is TRBV6-5; no firm D call. The germline V gene encodes CDR1 MNHEY and CDR2 SVGAGI. The germline V and J ends were trimmed by 2 bases and 5 bases, with 13 bases remaining between them. The CDR3 is made up of 15 amino acids. Written as DNA, the CDR3 is TGTGCCAGCAGTTACCAGGTGCATACCGATCAGCCCCAGCATTTT. Amino acid sequence: CASSYQVHTDQPQHF.